These T cell receptor beta chains were read from a single sample in a study of shared clonotypes between healthy human individuals. The repertoire was sequenced with immunoSEQ multiplex PCR; TCRdb's copy has only in-frame clones and lacks some. Of a few million clones in the sample, approximately 95% were seen once. The material sequenced was naive CD4+ T cells from PBMCs. The receptors originated from a man between 18 and 29 years old in good health. Some clones in this sample may be carry-over from other donors' samples. The CDR3 runs from the conserved cysteine through the conserved F or W. D genes are given only for firm matches. Only part of the rows carry a size: once, few, many, or a class if the clone is expanded.

v_gene	d_gene	j_gene	abundance	CDR3aa	CDR3nt
TRBV10-3	-	TRBJ2-3	-	CAISESMRDTQYF	TGTGCCATCAGTGAGTCCATGAGGGATACGCAGTATTTT
TRBV6-5	-	TRBJ2-4	-	CASRSGARAKNIQYF	TGTGCCAGCAGATCCGGGGCAAGGGCCAAAAACATTCAGTACTTC
TRBV5-1	-	TRBJ2-2	-	CASRGGQGNTGELFF	TGCGCCAGCAGAGGAGGGCAGGGGAACACCGGGGAGCTGTTTTTT
TRBV28	-	TRBJ1-1	-	CASRPTGSNTEAFF	TGTGCCAGCCGTCCTACAGGGAGTAACACTGAAGCTTTCTTT
TRBV5-5	-	TRBJ2-1	-	CASSLTGSSYNEQFF	TGTGCCAGCAGCTTAACAGGGAGCTCCTACAATGAGCAGTTCTTC
TRBV29-1	-	TRBJ1-1	-	CSVETHTEAFF	TGCAGCGTTGAGACACACACTGAAGCTTTCTTT
TRBV2	-	TRBJ2-7	-	CASSERDGSYEQYF	TGTGCCAGCAGTGAAAGGGACGGTTCCTACGAGCAGTACTTC
TRBV28	-	TRBJ2-1	-	CASSPGITYNEQFF	TGTGCCAGCAGTCCCGGGATTACCTACAATGAGCAGTTCTTC
TRBV28	-	TRBJ1-3	-	CASSPRGTGNTIYF	TGTGCCAGCAGTCCCCGTGGGACTGGAAACACCATATATTTT
TRBV28	-	TRBJ1-2	once	CASRTLNYGYTF	TGTGCCAGTAGGACGCTTAACTATGGCTACACCTTC
TRBV9	-	TRBJ2-2	once	CASSVVPNTGELFF	TGTGCCAGCAGCGTAGTACCTAACACCGGGGAGCTGTTTTTT
TRBV30	-	TRBJ1-2	few	CAWSVLEGQAF	TGTGCCTGGAGTGTACTAGAGGGGCAGGCCTTC
TRBV19	-	TRBJ2-5	-	CASSGHGSAETQYF	TGTGCCAGTAGCGGCCACGGTAGTGCGGAGACCCAGTACTTC
TRBV4-3	-	TRBJ2-2	-	CASSQAKAPTWLFF	TGCGCCAGCAGCCAAGCAAAAGCCCCCACTTGGCTGTTTTTT
TRBV5-1	TRBD2	TRBJ2-5	-	CASSLASTSGRETQYF	TGCGCCAGCAGCTTGGCCTCAACTAGCGGGAGGGAGACCCAGTACTTC
TRBV2	-	TRBJ1-2	-	CASSERLTVARYGYTF	TGTGCCAGCAGTGAAAGGTTGACTGTCGCTCGCTATGGCTACACCTTC
TRBV9	-	TRBJ1-4	-	CASSARDTYATNEKLFF	TGTGCCAGCAGCGCTCGGGACACCTACGCAACTAATGAAAAACTGTTTTTT
TRBV5-6	-	TRBJ2-3	-	CASSFFTASTDTQYF	TGTGCCAGCAGCTTCTTTACAGCTAGCACAGATACGCAGTATTTT
TRBV7-2	-	TRBJ2-7	-	CASSLGRAYEQYF	TGTGCCAGCAGCTTAGGGAGGGCCTACGAGCAGTACTTC
TRBV6-5	-	TRBJ1-2	-	CASSAPSTANYGYTF	TGTGCCAGCAGTGCCCCCTCCACAGCTAACTATGGCTACACCTTC
TRBV19	-	TRBJ2-7	-	CASIDPGAQNEQYF	TGTGCCAGTATCGACCCAGGGGCGCAAAACGAGCAGTACTTC
TRBV6-1	-	TRBJ1-3	-	CASSEPYKQEAGNTIYF	TGTGCCAGCAGTGAACCATATAAGCAGGAGGCTGGAAACACCATATATTTT
TRBV4-1	-	TRBJ1-2	-	CASSQVAGDPRSKDGYTF	TGCGCCAGCAGCCAAGTGGCGGGGGACCCACGCTCAAAGGATGGCTACACCTTC
TRBV5-6	-	TRBJ1-2	-	CASSPPQSSNYGYTF	TGTGCCAGCAGCCCCCCACAGAGTTCTAACTATGGCTACACCTTC
TRBV7-9	-	TRBJ2-1	-	CASSLFNEQFF	TGTGCCAGCAGCTTATTTAATGAGCAGTTCTTC
TRBV11-3	-	TRBJ2-7	-	CASSYRQTYEQYF	TGTGCCAGCAGCTATAGACAGACCTACGAGCAGTACTTC
TRBV6-5	-	TRBJ1-1	-	CASSYGGVQNTEAFF	TGTGCCAGCAGTTACGGGGGAGTTCAAAACACTGAAGCTTTCTTT
TRBV7-2	TRBD2	TRBJ2-4	-	CASSPRLAGEKVQYF	TGTGCCAGCAGCCCCAGACTAGCGGGAGAAAAGGTTCAGTACTTC
TRBV5-6	-	TRBJ1-3	-	CASSVRPGNTIYF	TGTGCCAGCAGCGTCCGTCCTGGAAACACCATATATTTT
TRBV6-5	TRBD1	TRBJ2-5	-	CASRTGAETQYF	TGTGCCAGCAGAACAGGGGCAGAGACCCAGTACTTC
TRBV7-6	TRBD2	TRBJ2-7	-	CASSRTSGYEQYF	TGTGCCAGCAGCCGGACTAGCGGCTACGAGCAGTACTTC
TRBV2	-	TRBJ2-2	-	CASSFGQLTGELFF	TGTGCCAGCAGTTTCGGACAGCTCACCGGGGAGCTGTTTTTT
TRBV5-1	-	TRBJ2-7	-	CASSLVSDRSYEQYF	TGCGCCAGCAGCTTGGTCTCCGACAGAAGCTACGAGCAGTACTTC
TRBV15	-	TRBJ1-5	-	CATSREWPGLGQPQHF	TGTGCCACCAGCAGAGAATGGCCAGGGCTGGGGCAGCCCCAGCATTTT
TRBV6-1	-	TRBJ2-1	-	CASSVDNDEQFF	TGTGCCAGCAGTGTGGACAATGATGAGCAGTTCTTC
TRBV7-9	-	TRBJ2-1	-	CASSLGQAFNEQFF	TGTGCCAGCAGCTTAGGACAGGCCTTCAATGAGCAGTTCTTC
TRBV7-9	-	TRBJ2-7	-	CASSPRSGHSTYEQYF	TGTGCCAGCAGCCCTCGGTCAGGGCATAGCACCTACGAGCAGTACTTC
TRBV18	-	TRBJ2-5	-	CASSPGGRETQYF	TGTGCCAGCTCACCAGGGGGCCGAGAGACCCAGTACTTC
TRBV9	-	TRBJ2-7	once	CASSVEFQGSEQYF	TGTGCCAGCAGCGTAGAGTTCCAGGGTAGCGAGCAGTACTTC
TRBV5-8	-	TRBJ1-1	-	CASSFTPGSFVIGTEAFF	TGTGCCAGCAGCTTTACCCCAGGGAGCTTTGTTATAGGGACTGAAGCTTTCTTT
TRBV7-9	-	TRBJ2-1	-	CASSASGGIYNEQFF	TGTGCCAGCAGCGCCTCCGGGGGCATCTACAATGAGCAGTTCTTC
TRBV7-2	-	TRBJ1-2	-	CASNNPTGLAGYTF	TGTGCCAGCAACAACCCGACGGGGCTTGCGGGCTACACCTTC
TRBV2	-	TRBJ2-7	-	CASRKDGTYEQYF	TGTGCCAGTAGAAAGGACGGGACCTACGAGCAGTACTTC
TRBV7-8	-	TRBJ2-7	-	CASSLNPYEQYF	TGTGCCAGCAGCCTTAACCCTTACGAGCAGTACTTC
TRBV6-6	TRBD2	TRBJ2-1	-	CASSYASGRGNEQFF	TGTGCCAGCAGTTACGCGAGCGGGAGAGGGAATGAGCAGTTCTTC
TRBV6-5	TRBD1	TRBJ1-2	-	CASSYNRGLYGYTF	TGTGCCAGCAGTTATAACAGGGGACTATATGGCTACACCTTC
TRBV5-1	TRBD2	TRBJ2-5	-	CASSLAGGPETQYF	TGCGCCAGCAGCTTGGCGGGGGGTCCAGAGACCCAGTACTTC
TRBV5-6	TRBD2	TRBJ2-3	-	CASSFRGLGQDTQYF	TGTGCCAGCAGCTTTCGGGGACTAGGACAGGATACGCAGTATTTT
TRBV7-9	-	TRBJ2-7	-	CASSSPRQGLSYEQYF	TGTGCCAGCAGCTCGCCTCGGCAGGGACTGTCCTACGAGCAGTACTTC
TRBV25-1	TRBD2	TRBJ2-7	-	CASSDHSGLTGEQYF	TGTGCCAGCAGTGATCATAGCGGGCTTACAGGCGAGCAGTACTTC